The rows below give T cell receptor beta chains drawn from one sample of a study of T-cell reconstitution after alpha-beta-depleted transplantation in children. TCRdb re-called the PCR reads through MiXCR, storing one row per CDR3 protein. This table has around 450,000 distinct CDR3 sequences, 10% appearing once. Sequencing was performed on PBMCs, taken before TCRalphabeta/CD19-depleted stem cell transplant. These receptors came from a child aged 2-15 years with inherited bone marrow failure, due to receive a stem cell transplant. Both conserved end residues are trimmed from each CDR3. Each record gives: clone size, J gene, V gene, CDR3 protein. Not every row has a clone size; where given, it reads once, few, many or a size class.

few,TRBJ2-1,TRBV6-5,ASSYSAGGIGDEQF
many,TRBJ2-1,TRBV11-1,ASSLAGLRGSPIWNEQF
many,TRBJ2-7,TRBV14,ASSQEAAYEQY
.,TRBJ2-2,TRBV20-1,SAMLASGRAPPGELF
many,TRBJ2-1,TRBV20-1,SARAGGPRNEQF
.,TRBJ2-3,TRBV4-3,ASSLIGSSTDTQY
many,TRBJ2-7,TRBV7-2,ASSLGTPTYYEQY
many,TRBJ1-5,TRBV3-1,ASSQDIQQPQH
.,TRBJ2-7,TRBV9,ASSVDPGDPYEQY
.,TRBJ2-6,TRBV5-1,ASSALLAVPRSGANVLT
few,TRBJ2-1,TRBV5-1,ASSSGLAVRYNEQF
many,TRBJ1-1,TRBV6-1,ASGTQGARTEAF
few,TRBJ2-1,TRBV10-3,AISESIRGSGSYNEQF
many,TRBJ2-1,TRBV11-2,ASSLEGEQF
many,TRBJ2-7,TRBV28,ASRLYRSDEQY
.,TRBJ2-7,TRBV6-2/TRBV6-3,ASSYPGTGTNEQY
many,TRBJ2-3,TRBV2,ASSAGLQAQY
many,TRBJ1-4,TRBV7-8,ASSPITGSTTNEKLF
.,TRBJ2-7,TRBV4-3,ASSHKTENEQY
few,TRBJ2-1,TRBV7-8,ASSLVQEDGQF
many,TRBJ1-1,TRBV30,AWRGNTEAF
many,TRBJ2-3,TRBV20-1,SALGGSAPDTQY
few,TRBJ2-1,TRBV18,ASSPLGLAVSYNEQF
many,TRBJ2-1,TRBV29-1,SVEVSAYNEQF
few,TRBJ2-3,TRBV27,ASLFVGDTDTQY
many,TRBJ2-3,TRBV20-1,SVGGRPSTDTQY
many,TRBJ2-1,TRBV7-9,ASTKGVGHEQF
many,TRBJ2-1,TRBV28,ASSLGLRNEQF
few,TRBJ1-2,TRBV11-2,ASSLLEGYT
.,TRBJ2-4,TRBV28,ASSPPGQGSGAKNIQY
many,TRBJ2-4,TRBV10-3,AISDGQGWNIQY
many,TRBJ2-4,TRBV28,ASSLTPGQAYPLAKNIQY
many,TRBJ2-7,TRBV5-1,ASSLTGQPYEQY
.,TRBJ2-7,TRBV7-8,ASSSIPSPDEQY
many,TRBJ2-7,TRBV9,ASSGGALSYEQY
few,TRBJ1-1,TRBV7-9,ASRSLGQGPEAF
many,TRBJ2-3,TRBV2,ASTLSGDSTDTQY
many,TRBJ1-2,TRBV27,ASSPGLPAYGYT
many,TRBJ1-1,TRBV2,ASSDRPGPAKAF
many,TRBJ1-4,TRBV12-3/TRBV12-4,ASSLTSGNEKLF
few,TRBJ2-7,TRBV13,ASSLWGERLDDEQY
many,TRBJ1-1,TRBV4-3,ASSQDRGLLYTEAF
many,TRBJ2-1,TRBV18,ASSPYAGPYNEQF
few,TRBJ2-1,TRBV30,AWRGLDYNEQF
many,TRBJ2-1,TRBV7-9,ASTKRDPGDNEQF
many,TRBJ2-2,TRBV6-2/TRBV6-3,ASSYRRENTGELF
many,TRBJ1-1,TRBV20-1,SARGERAGGDTEAF
few,TRBJ2-1,TRBV7-9,ASSRGLAGHNEQF
few,TRBJ2-1,TRBV18,ASSPRQGYEQF
.,TRBJ1-3,TRBV6-6,ASSTLPGNTIY
few,TRBJ1-1,TRBV12-3/TRBV12-4,ASSSGFANTEAF
.,TRBJ2-5,TRBV30,AWAWGETQY